This note documents a single T cell receptor (beta chain) sequence. Method: immunoSEQ multiplex PCR; TCRdb's copy keeps in-frame clones and lacks some. This sample yields approximately 170,000 clones, of which about 86% are seen a single time; 11% belongs to the top ten. The source of the sample is a study of blood T cell repertoires in COVID-19. V was pared by 0 bases and J by 9 bases, with 18 bases between. The CDR3 spans 16 residues. Germline CDR1 reads MGHRA; CDR2 reads YSYEKL. The receptor was isolated from a man in his 70s with active or convalescent COVID-19. V and J are TRBV4-1 and TRBJ2-1; TRBD2 is a possible D gene (6 bases). Sample: peripheral blood. The CDR3 nucleotides are TGCGCCAGCAGCCAAGAGCGGGCGGGGTCCTGGGGTGAGCAGTTCTTC. This sequence encodes CASSQERAGSWGEQFF.